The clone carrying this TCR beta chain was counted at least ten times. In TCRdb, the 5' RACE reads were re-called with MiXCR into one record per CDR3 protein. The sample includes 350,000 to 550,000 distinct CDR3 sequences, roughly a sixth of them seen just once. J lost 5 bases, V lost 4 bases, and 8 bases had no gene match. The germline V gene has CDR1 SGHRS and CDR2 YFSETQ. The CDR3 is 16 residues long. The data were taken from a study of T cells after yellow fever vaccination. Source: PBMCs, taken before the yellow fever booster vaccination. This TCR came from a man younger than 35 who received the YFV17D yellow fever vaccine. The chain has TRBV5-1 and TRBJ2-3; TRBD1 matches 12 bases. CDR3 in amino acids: CASSHRDRGRGDTQYF. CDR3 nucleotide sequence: TGCGCCAGCAGCCACCGGGACAGGGGGCGAGGAGATACGCAGTATTTT.